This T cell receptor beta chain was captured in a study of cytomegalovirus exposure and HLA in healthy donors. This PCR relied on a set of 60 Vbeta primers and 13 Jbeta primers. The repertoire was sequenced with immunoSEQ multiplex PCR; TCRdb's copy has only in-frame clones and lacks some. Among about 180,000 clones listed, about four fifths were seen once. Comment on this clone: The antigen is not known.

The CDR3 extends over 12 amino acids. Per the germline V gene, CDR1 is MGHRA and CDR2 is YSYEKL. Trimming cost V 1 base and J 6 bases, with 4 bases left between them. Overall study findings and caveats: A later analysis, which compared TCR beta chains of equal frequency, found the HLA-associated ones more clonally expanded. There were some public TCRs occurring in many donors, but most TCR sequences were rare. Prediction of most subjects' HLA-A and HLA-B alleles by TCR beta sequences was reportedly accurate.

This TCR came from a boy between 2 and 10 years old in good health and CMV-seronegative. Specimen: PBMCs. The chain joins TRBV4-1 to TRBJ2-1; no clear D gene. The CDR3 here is CASSQAGNEQFF. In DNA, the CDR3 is TGCGCCAGCAGCCAAGCGGGCAATGAGCAGTTCTTC.